This T cell receptor (beta chain) came from a study of vaccination and CD4 T cells after COVID-19. Sequenced with the Oncomine TCR Beta short-read assay was DNA taken from cultured CD4+ T cells. Genomic DNA was extracted from cultured CD4+ T cells. TCRdb re-derived calls from the PCR reads in MiXCR, one entry per CDR3 protein. The sample consists of approximately 9,000 distinct CDR3 sequences, about 39% of them appearing once. Concerning this clonotype itself: Its target is not known.

The treatment denotes: roughly 10-day PBMC culture with coronavirus spike peptide pools or control peptides (ViraFEST assay). Unexposed donor CD4+ T cells predated the COVID-19 pandemic, collected 2011-2018. Using peptide pools, antigen-specific T cells were expanded in ViraFEST before TCRs were sequenced. Negative-selection isolation of CD4+ T cells was performed after roughly nine days of culture. In germline, CDR1 is SGHTA, CDR2 FQGNSA. The CDR3 runs to 13 residues. Trimming pared 4 bases from V and 0 bases from J, leaving 6 bases between. Sequenced input: CD4+ T cells from blood, cultured in vitro. The V call is TRBV7-2, the J call TRBJ1-1; D is unclear. The source of this sequence is a human donor in good health. CDR3 sequence: CASSSIMNTEAFF. The CDR3 DNA follows: TGTGCCAGCAGCTCAATTATGAACACTGAAGCTTTCTTT.